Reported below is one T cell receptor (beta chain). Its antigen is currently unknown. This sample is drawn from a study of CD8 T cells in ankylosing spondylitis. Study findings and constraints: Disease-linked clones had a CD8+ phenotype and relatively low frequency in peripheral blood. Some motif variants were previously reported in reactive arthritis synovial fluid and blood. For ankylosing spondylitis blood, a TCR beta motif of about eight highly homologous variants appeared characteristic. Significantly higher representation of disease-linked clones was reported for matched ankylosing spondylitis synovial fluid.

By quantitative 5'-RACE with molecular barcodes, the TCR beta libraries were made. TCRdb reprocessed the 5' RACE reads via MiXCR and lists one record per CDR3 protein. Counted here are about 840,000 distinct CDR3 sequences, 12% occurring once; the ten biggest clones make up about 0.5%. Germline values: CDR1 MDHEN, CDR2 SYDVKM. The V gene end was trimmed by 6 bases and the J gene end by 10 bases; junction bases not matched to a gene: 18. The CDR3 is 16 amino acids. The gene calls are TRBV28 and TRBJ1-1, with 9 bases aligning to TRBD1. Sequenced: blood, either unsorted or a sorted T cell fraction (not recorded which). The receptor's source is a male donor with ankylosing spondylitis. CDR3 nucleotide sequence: TGTGCCAGCAGCCGCTGGCTCACCGGGACAGGGAGTTTAGCTTTCTTT. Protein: CASSRWLTGTGSLAFF.